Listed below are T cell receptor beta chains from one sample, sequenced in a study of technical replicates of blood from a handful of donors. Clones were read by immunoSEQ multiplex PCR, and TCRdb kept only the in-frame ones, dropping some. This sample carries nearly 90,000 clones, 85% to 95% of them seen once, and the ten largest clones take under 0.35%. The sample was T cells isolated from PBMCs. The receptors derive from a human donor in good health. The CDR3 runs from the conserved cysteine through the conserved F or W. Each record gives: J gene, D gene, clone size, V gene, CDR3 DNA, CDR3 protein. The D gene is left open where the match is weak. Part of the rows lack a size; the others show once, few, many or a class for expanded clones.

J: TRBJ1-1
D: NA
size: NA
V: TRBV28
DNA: TGTGCCAGCAGTTTCCTTACTATGAACACTGAAGCTTTCTTT
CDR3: CASSFLTMNTEAFF

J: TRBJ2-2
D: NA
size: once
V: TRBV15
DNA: TGTGCCATCAGCTCACAGGGAACCGGGGAGCTGTTTTTT
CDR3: CAISSQGTGELFF

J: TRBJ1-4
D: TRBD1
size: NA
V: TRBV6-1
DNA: TGTGCCAGCAGAGCCCCGGACAGGGAAAAACTGTTTTTT
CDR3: CASRAPDREKLFF

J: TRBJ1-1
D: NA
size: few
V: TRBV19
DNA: TGTGCCAGTAGTAACATCAGGGACATCGACACTGAAGCTTTCTTT
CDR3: CASSNIRDIDTEAFF

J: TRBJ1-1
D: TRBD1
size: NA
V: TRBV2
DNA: TGTGCCATCCGGACAGGCGGGATGAACACTGAAGCTTTCTTT
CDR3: CAIRTGGMNTEAFF

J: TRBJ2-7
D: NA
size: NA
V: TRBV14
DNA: TGTGCCAGCAGCCAAGGGGTCAGGACAGGGAGGGCGTACGAGCAGTACTTC
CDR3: CASSQGVRTGRAYEQYF

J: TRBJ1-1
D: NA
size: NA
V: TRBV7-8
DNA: TGTGCCAGCAGCCCCTTTCGGAGGGAGGATGAAGCTTTCTTT
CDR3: CASSPFRREDEAFF

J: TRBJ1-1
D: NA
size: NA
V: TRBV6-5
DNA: TGTGCCAGCAGCAGGCAGAATGAAGCTTTCTTT
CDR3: CASSRQNEAFF

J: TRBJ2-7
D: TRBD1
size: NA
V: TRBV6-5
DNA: TGTGCCATCGGACAGGGTGGCCCCTACGAGCAGTACTTC
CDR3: CAIGQGGPYEQYF

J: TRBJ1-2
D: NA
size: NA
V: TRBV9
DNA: TGTGCCAGCAGCTTCGGACAGTCCGATGGCTACACCTTC
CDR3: CASSFGQSDGYTF

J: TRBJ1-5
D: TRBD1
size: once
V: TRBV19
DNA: TGTGCCACTCGGGGGGACAGGGGGTCTATAATCAATCAGCCCCAGCATTTT
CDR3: CATRGDRGSIINQPQHF

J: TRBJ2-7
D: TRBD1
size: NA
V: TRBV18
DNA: TGTGCCAGCTCAAAAGGGGGCGCTACGACCTACGAGCAGTACTTC
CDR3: CASSKGGATTYEQYF

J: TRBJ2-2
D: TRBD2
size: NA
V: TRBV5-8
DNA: TGTGCCAGCAGCTTGGGGACTAGCGGCACCGGGGAGCTGTTTTTT
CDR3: CASSLGTSGTGELFF

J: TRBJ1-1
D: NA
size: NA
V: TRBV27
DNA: TGTGCCAGCAGTTTATCATCCAGGGGAGAAGAAGCTTTCTTT
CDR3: CASSLSSRGEEAFF

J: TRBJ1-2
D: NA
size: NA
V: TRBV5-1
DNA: TGCGCCAGCAGCTTGGTTATAGGGACGGGAGATGGCTACACCTTC
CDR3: CASSLVIGTGDGYTF

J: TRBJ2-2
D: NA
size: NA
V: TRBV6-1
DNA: TGTGCCAGCAGTACGACAGACGCGAACACCGGGGAGCTGTTTTTT
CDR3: CASSTTDANTGELFF

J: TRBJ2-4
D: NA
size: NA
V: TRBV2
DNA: TGTGCCAGCAGTGAGGGACTCGTGTGGAACATTCAGTACTTC
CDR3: CASSEGLVWNIQYF

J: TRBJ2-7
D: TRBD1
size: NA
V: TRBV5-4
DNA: TGTGCCAGCAGCTTGGAGGGCTGGGACAGGGAGAACGGCGAGCAGTACTTC
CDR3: CASSLEGWDRENGEQYF

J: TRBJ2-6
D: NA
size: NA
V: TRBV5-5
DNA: TGTGCCAGCACCCTGGGGGCACCTGGGGCCAACGTCCTGACTTTC
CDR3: CASTLGAPGANVLTF

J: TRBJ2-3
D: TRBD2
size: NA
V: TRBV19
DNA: TGTGCCAGTAGTACGCCGGGACTAGCGGGAGGGCCTGCAGATACGCAGTATTTT
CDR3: CASSTPGLAGGPADTQYF

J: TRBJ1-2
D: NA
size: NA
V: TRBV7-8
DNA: TGTGCCAGCAGCTTATATGGGCAGTCTAACTATGGCTACACCTTC
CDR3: CASSLYGQSNYGYTF

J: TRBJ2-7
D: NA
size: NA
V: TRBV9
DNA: TGTGCCAGCAGCGTAGGAGCGTCAAGCTCCTACGAGCAGTACTTC
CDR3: CASSVGASSSYEQYF

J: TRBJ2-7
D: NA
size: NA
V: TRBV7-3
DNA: TGTGCCAGCAGCTCAGGGTCCTCCTACGAGCAGTACTTC
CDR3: CASSSGSSYEQYF

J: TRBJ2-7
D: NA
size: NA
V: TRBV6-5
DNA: TGTGCCAGCAGTTACTCTGGGGCACCCTCCTACGAGCAGTACTTC
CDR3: CASSYSGAPSYEQYF

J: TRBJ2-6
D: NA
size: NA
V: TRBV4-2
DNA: TGTGCCAGCAGCCAAGACACACCCCGCGGGGCCAACGTCCTGACTTTC
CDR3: CASSQDTPRGANVLTF

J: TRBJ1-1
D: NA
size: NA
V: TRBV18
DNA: TGTGCCAGCTCACCGGGCCTGCTTGACACTGAAGCTTTCTTT
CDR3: CASSPGLLDTEAFF

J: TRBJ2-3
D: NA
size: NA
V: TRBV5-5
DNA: TGTGCCAGCAGCTTGGCGATTGGGACTGCAGATACGCAGTATTTT
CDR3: CASSLAIGTADTQYF

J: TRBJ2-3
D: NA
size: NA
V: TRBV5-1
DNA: TGCGCCAGCAGCTTGGACTTCTCTACAGATACGCAGTATTTT
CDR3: CASSLDFSTDTQYF

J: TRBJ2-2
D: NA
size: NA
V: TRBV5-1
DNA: TGCGCCAGCAGCCGGTCGAGTACGAACACCGGGGAGCTGTTTTTT
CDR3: CASSRSSTNTGELFF

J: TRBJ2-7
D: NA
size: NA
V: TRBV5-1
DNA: TGCGCCAGCAGCTCATCCGGTACCCCCTACGAGCAGTACTTC
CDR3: CASSSSGTPYEQYF

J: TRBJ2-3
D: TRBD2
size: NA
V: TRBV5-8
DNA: TGTGCCAGCAGCTTTGGGACTAGCGGGGTAGATACGCAGTATTTT
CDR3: CASSFGTSGVDTQYF

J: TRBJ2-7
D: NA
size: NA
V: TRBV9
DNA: TGTGCCAGCAGCGTAGCTTCCACGGGGTACGAGCAGTACTTT
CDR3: CASSVASTGYEQYF

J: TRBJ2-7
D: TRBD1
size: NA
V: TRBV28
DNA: TGTGCCAGCAGCTCCGGGACAGGGGTTTCCTACGAGCAGTACTTC
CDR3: CASSSGTGVSYEQYF

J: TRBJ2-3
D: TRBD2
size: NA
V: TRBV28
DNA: TGTGCCAGCAGTCTGCCGCTTACCGGGACTAACACAGATACGCAGTATTTT
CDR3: CASSLPLTGTNTDTQYF

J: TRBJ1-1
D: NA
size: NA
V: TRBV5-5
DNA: TGTGCCAGCAGCTTGGCCACAACCGTCATGAACACTGAAGCTTTCTTT
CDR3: CASSLATTVMNTEAFF

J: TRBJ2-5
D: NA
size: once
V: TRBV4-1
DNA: TGCGCCAGTCGACAGGGAGCGGGAGTAACGGAGACCCAGTACTTC
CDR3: CASRQGAGVTETQYF

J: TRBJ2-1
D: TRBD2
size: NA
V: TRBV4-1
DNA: TGCGCCAGCAGCCAAGTCGGGGAGACTAGCGGGATCCATGAGCAGTTCTTC
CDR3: CASSQVGETSGIHEQFF

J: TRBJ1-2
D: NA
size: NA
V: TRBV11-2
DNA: TGTGCCAGCAGCCCCCTAGGTCAGACTCATACTAACTATGGCTACACCTTC
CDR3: CASSPLGQTHTNYGYTF

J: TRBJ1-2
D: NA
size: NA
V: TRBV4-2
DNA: TGTGCCAGCAGCCAACAGGGGGGCTACACCTTC
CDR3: CASSQQGGYTF

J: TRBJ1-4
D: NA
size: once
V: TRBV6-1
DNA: TGTGCCAGCCGTGGGCAGGAAAAACTGTTTTTT
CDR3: CASRGQEKLFF

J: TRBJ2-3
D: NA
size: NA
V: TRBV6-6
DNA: TGTGCCAGCAGCTTAACATTAGATACGCAGTATTTT
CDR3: CASSLTLDTQYF

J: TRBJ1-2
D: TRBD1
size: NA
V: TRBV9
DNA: TGTGCCAGTTTTGGACAGGGGATTTCAGCTAACTATGGCTACACCTTC
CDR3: CASFGQGISANYGYTF

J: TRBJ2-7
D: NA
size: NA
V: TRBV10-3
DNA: TGTGCCATCAGTGACCTGACAGTTGTCTACGAGCAGTACTTC
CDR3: CAISDLTVVYEQYF

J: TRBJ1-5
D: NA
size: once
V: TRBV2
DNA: TGTGCCAGCAGACAGGGAATGGGCCTCAATCAGCCCCAGCATTTT
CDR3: CASRQGMGLNQPQHF

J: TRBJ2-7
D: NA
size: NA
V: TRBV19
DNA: TGTGCCAGTAGTATAGCACTAGACTACGAGCAGTACTTC
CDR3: CASSIALDYEQYF

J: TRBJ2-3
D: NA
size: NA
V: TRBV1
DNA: TGCACCAGCAGAAAAACGGGGGGGGCAAATACGCAGTATTTT
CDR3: CTSRKTGGANTQYF

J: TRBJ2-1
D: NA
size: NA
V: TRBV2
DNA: TGTGCCAGCACCATGATTTCGTGGGAGCAAGGTGAGCAGTTCTTC
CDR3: CASTMISWEQGEQFF

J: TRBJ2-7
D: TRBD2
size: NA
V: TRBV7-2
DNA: TGTGCCAGCAGCGTAATCGGGCGGGAGGAAACCTACGAGCAGTACTTC
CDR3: CASSVIGREETYEQYF

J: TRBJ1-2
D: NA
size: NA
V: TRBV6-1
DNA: TGTGCCAGCAGCCATGCAGGAGGGGGGGGCTGGGTCACCTTC
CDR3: CASSHAGGGGWVTF

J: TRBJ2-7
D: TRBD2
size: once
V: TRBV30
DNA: TGTGCCTGGAGCCCTAGACTAGCGGGTGTCAACGAGCAGTACTTC
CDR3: CAWSPRLAGVNEQYF

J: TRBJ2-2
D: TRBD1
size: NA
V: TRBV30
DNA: TGTGCCTGGAGCGACAGGGGATCCGGGGAGCTGTTTTTT
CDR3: CAWSDRGSGELFF

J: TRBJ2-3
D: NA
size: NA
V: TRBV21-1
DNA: TGTGCCAGCAGCAAAGCGGGCCTTATAAATGATACGCAGTATTTT
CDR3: CASSKAGLINDTQYF